This T cell receptor (beta chain) came from a study of cytomegalovirus exposure and HLA in healthy donors. As for this clone: Other nucleotide sequences in the sample specify the same CDR3.

Only in-frame clones appear in the TCRdb table, and some are missing; sequencing was by immunoSEQ multiplex PCR. This table has 110,000 or so clones, 88% appearing once. The length of the CDR3 is 14 residues. Germline CDR1 reads SGHRS; CDR2 reads YFSETQ. Trimming left V 4 bases short and J 1 base short, with 11 bases between. The clonotype was recovered from a man aged 18 to 29 in good health and CMV-seropositive. The sample comprised PBMCs. The chain links TRBV5-1 to TRBJ1-1; possibly TRBD1 for D (5 bases). Here the CDR3 DNA reads TGCGCCAGCAGCCCCCGGGGGGGGAACACTGAAGCTTTCTTT. This gives the protein CASSPRGGNTEAFF.